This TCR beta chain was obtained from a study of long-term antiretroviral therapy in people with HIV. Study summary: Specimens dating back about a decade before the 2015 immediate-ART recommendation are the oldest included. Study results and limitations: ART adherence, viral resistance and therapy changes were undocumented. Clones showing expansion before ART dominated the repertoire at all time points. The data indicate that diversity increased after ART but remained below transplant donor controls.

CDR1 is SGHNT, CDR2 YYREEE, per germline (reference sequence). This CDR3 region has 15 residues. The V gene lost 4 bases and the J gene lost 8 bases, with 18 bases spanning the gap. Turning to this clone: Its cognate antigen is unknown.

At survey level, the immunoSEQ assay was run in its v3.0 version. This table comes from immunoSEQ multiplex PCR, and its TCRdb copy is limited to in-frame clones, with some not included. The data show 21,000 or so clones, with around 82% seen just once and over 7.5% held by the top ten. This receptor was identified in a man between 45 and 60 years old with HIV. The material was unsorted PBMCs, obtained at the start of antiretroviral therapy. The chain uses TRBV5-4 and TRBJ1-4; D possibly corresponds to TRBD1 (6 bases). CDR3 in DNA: TGTGCCAGCAGCCGGGGGGCTCGGGAGGAGGAAAAACTGTTTTTT. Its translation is CASSRGAREEEKLFF.